A selection of T cell receptor beta chains follows, all from one sample in a study of identical twins. TCRdb independently ran MiXCR on the 5' RACE reads; one entry per CDR3 protein. The top ten hold under 2% of the sample, which has hundreds of thousands of distinct CDR3 sequences, 9% to 15% seen once. This sample was shared with a second study, whose subject was yellow fever vaccine responses in identical twins.

The sample taken for sequencing was PBMCs. The receptors originated from a woman aged 18-35 years in good health. The CDR3 runs from the conserved cysteine through the conserved F or W. A D gene is named only where the DNA matches it firmly. Clone size is stated in some rows and not others, as once, few, many or a class when expanded.

abundance	j_gene	v_gene	d_gene	CDR3aa	CDR3nt
few	TRBJ2-1	TRBV5-1	TRBD2	CASSSQRGPYNEQFF	TGCGCCAGCAGCTCCCAGCGGGGCCCCTACAATGAGCAGTTCTTC
few	TRBJ1-5	TRBV10-2	-	CASSDRLRSVNQPQHF	TGCGCCAGCAGTGATCGTCTTCGATCAGTGAATCAGCCCCAGCATTTT
few	TRBJ2-2	TRBV2	TRBD2	CARAIQSGAGLNTGELFF	TGTGCCAGAGCGATACAATCGGGAGCGGGACTGAACACCGGGGAGCTGTTTTTT
many	TRBJ1-1	TRBV29-1	TRBD1	CSGVTTGKVGTEAFF	TGCAGCGGCGTTACGACAGGGAAGGTAGGGACTGAAGCTTTCTTT
many	TRBJ2-1	TRBV10-3	TRBD2	CAISGRESGNNEQFF	TGTGCCATCAGTGGGCGGGAGTCCGGTAACAATGAGCAGTTCTTC
few	TRBJ2-3	TRBV2	-	CASEGDTQYF	TGTGCCAGCGAGGGAGATACGCAGTATTTT
-	TRBJ2-1	TRBV20-1	TRBD2	CSAGTSGGGAGEQFF	TGCAGTGCTGGGACTAGCGGGGGGGGTGCCGGTGAGCAGTTCTTC
-	TRBJ1-5	TRBV24-1	-	CATSAGAGSNQPQHF	TGTGCCACCAGTGCGGGGGCAGGTAGCAATCAGCCCCAGCATTTT
few	TRBJ2-4	TRBV6-5	-	CASSYSRGTKNIQYF	TGTGCCAGCAGTTACTCACGAGGTACCAAAAACATTCAGTACTTC
-	TRBJ2-2	TRBV7-6	-	CASSLAWGVWTSLPGLFF	TGTGCCAGCAGCTTAGCCTGGGGTGTGTGGACCTCCCTGCCGGGGCTGTTTTTT
-	TRBJ2-7	TRBV20-1	-	CSARGGHITPYEQYF	TGCAGTGCTAGAGGGGGCCACATCACACCCTACGAGCAGTACTTC
-	TRBJ2-7	TRBV6-6	-	CASSYGSGGEQYF	TGTGCCAGCAGTTACGGGAGTGGCGGCGAGCAGTACTTC
few	TRBJ2-1	TRBV24-1	-	CATGGENNEQFF	TGTGCCACCGGCGGGGAAAACAATGAGCAGTTCTTC
few	TRBJ2-1	TRBV20-1	TRBD2	CSARAGSGRANEQFF	TGCAGTGCTAGAGCCGGCAGCGGGAGGGCCAATGAGCAGTTCTTC
-	TRBJ2-3	TRBV12-3/TRBV12-4	-	CASSLGPGLDTQYF	TGTGCCAGCAGTCTCGGACCCGGGTTAGATACGCAGTATTTT
few	TRBJ1-1	TRBV3-1	-	CASSQTGQANTEAFF	TGTGCCAGCAGCCAAACTGGGCAGGCCAACACTGAAGCTTTCTTT
many	TRBJ2-5	TRBV5-1	-	CASSLGMGETQYF	TGCGCCAGCAGCTTGGGAATGGGAGAGACCCAGTACTTC
-	TRBJ2-3	TRBV10-3	-	CAISGGGRSTDTQYF	TGTGCCATCAGTGGGGGGGGGCGGAGCACAGATACGCAGTATTTT
-	TRBJ2-2	TRBV15	TRBD2	CATSRLGLAGDRDTGELFF	TGTGCCACCAGCAGGTTGGGACTAGCGGGAGATCGGGACACCGGGGAGCTGTTTTTT
-	TRBJ2-7	TRBV18	-	CASSERGGSEQYF	TGTGCCAGCTCGGAGAGGGGGGGGAGCGAGCAGTACTTC
few	TRBJ2-1	TRBV10-3	TRBD2	CAIRVTSGRSITLSYNEQFF	TGTGCCATCAGAGTTACTAGCGGGAGGTCAATAACCCTCTCCTACAATGAGCAGTTCTTC
few	TRBJ2-2	TRBV28	TRBD2	CASSFGRETLTGELFF	TGTGCCAGCAGTTTTGGGCGGGAGACTCTAACCGGGGAGCTGTTTTTT
few	TRBJ2-5	TRBV10-3	TRBD1	CAISTDRGVKTQYF	TGTGCCATCAGTACAGACAGGGGGGTAAAGACCCAGTACTTC
-	TRBJ2-5	TRBV5-1	-	CASSLTNRDQETQYF	TGCGCCAGCAGCTTGACTAACAGGGATCAAGAGACCCAGTACTTC